The next 30 T cell receptor beta chains were all read from a single sample in a study of long-term antiretroviral therapy in people with HIV. The assay, immunoSEQ v3.0, was run at survey level. Sequenced by immunoSEQ multiplex PCR; TCRdb stores in-frame clones only, minus some. The sample holds tens of thousands of clones, about 88% seen once. The source was unsorted PBMCs, collected approximately 5 years before starting antiretroviral therapy. These receptors were obtained from a man aged 45-65 years with HIV.

The chain carries TRBV5-1 and TRBJ1-5; a weak D match, TRBD1 (6 bases). This CDR3 is 17 amino acids long. Germline V gene data show CDR1 as SGHRS and CDR2 as YFSETQ. The V end lost 0 bases, the J end lost 0 bases, and 13 bases lay between the germline ends. The CDR3: CASSLGEGGLSNQPQHF. The CDR3 DNA follows: TGCGCCAGCAGCTTGGGTGAGGGGGGCCTTAGCAATCAGCCCCAGCATTTT.

The V call is TRBV7-2, the J call TRBJ1-3; no firm D call. CDR1 and CDR2 (germline): SGHTA, FQGNSA. The CDR3 has 14 residues. Deletions cut 3 bases from V and 0 bases from J, with 6 bases between. The CDR3 loop is CASSFDTSGNTIYF. CDR3 DNA sequence: TGTGCCAGCAGCTTCGACACCTCTGGAAACACCATATATTTT.

The rearrangement joins TRBV4-3 to TRBJ2-1; D tentatively reads TRBD1 or TRBD2 (6 bases each). Trimming removed 4 bases at V and 0 bases at J, with 13 bases between. The CDR3 sequence is 16 residues long. Germline assignment: CDR1 LGHNA and CDR2 YSLEER. The DNA of the CDR3 is TGCGCCAGCAGCCCCCAGGGGACTCGCTCCTACAATGAGCAGTTCTTC. Translated: CASSPQGTRSYNEQFF.

This rearrangement joins TRBV10-3 to TRBJ2-5; TRBD2 matches 8 bases. The CDR3 has 13 amino acids. The J segment lost 4 bases and the V segment lost 7 bases, leaving 5 bases of the junction unmatched. Looked up from germline, CDR1 is ENHRY and CDR2 is SYGVKD. CDR3 sequence (DNA): TGTGCCATCACGGGGGGGATAGGAGAGACCCAGTACTTC. This gives the protein CAITGGIGETQYF.

This rearrangement joins TRBV19 to TRBJ1-5; D is uncertain. CDR1 and CDR2 (germline): LNHDA, SQIVND (reference sequence). V dropped 5 bases and J dropped 7 bases, with 12 bases sitting between them. The CDR3 has 13 residues. The CDR3, as DNA: TGTGCCAGTAGTGTTATTCGGGGACAGCCCCAGCATTTT. Its protein is CASSVIRGQPQHF.

The CDR3 DNA is TGTGCCAGCAGCTTGCCGGGGGTCGGGGAGACCCAGTACTTC. Translated: CASSLPGVGETQYF. The gene calls are TRBV5-6 and TRBJ2-5; D possibly corresponds to TRBD2 (6 bases). The germline V and J ends were trimmed by 1 base and 5 bases, with 12 bases remaining between them. Germline lookup yields CDR1 SGHDT and CDR2 YYEEEE. This CDR3 contains 14 residues.

This chain uses TRBV16 with TRBJ2-7; D is ambiguous. CDR1 is KGHSY, CDR2 FQNENV, per germline. This CDR3 comprises 14 residues. V was cut by 6 bases and J by 3 bases, with 15 bases left in between. The CDR3 here is CASRGAGIFYEQYF. The CDR3 nucleotides read TGTGCCAGCAGGGGTGCTGGAATTTTCTACGAGCAGTACTTC.

The CDR3 DNA sequence: TGTGCCAGCAGTGAAGCAGGGCGACACCTAGGGACGCAGTATTTT. Protein sequence: CASSEAGRHLGTQYF. This chain links TRBV6-1 with TRBJ2-3; no definite D call. The CDR3 runs 15 residues. The V and J ends lost 0 bases and 9 bases respectively, with 16 bases between them. The germline gives CDR1 MNHNS, CDR2 SASEGT.

This clone was counted once. V is TRBV6-1 and J is TRBJ2-7, with no clear D. Germline V lookup: CDR1 MNHNS, CDR2 SASEGT. This CDR3 is 16 amino acids long. The V and J ends lost 1 base and 1 base respectively, with 14 bases between them. CDR3 in DNA: TGTGCCAGCAGTGAAGAAGAGCCCTTTTTATCCTACGAGCAGTACTTC. It yields the protein CASSEEEPFLSYEQYF.

The chain combines TRBV5-6 with TRBJ1-1, with D possibly TRBD1 on 5 matching bases. The germline V gene has CDR1 SGHDT and CDR2 YYEEEE. CDR3 length equals 14 residues. The V end was cut by 1 base, the J end by 5 bases, with 12 bases between. CDR3 nucleotide sequence: TGTGCCAGCAGCTTGCCTCAGGGCGGGACTGAAGCTTTCTTT. Its protein product is CASSLPQGGTEAFF.

The CDR3 reads CASSVGGVDSPLHF. Written as DNA, the CDR3 is TGTGCCAGCAGCGTAGGGGGGGTAGATTCACCCCTCCACTTT. The chain combines TRBV9 with TRBJ1-6, with D perhaps matching TRBD1 (5 bases). V lost 0 bases and J lost 8, with 9 bases in between. Germline CDR1 is SGDLS and CDR2 is YYNGEE. The CDR3 is 14 amino acids. The variable domain in full, completed from reference TRBV9 and TRBJ1-6, reads DSGVTQTPKHLITATGQRVTLRCSPRSGDLSVYWYQQSLDQGLQFLIQYYNGEERAKGNILERFSAQQFPDLHSELNLSSLELGDSALYFCASSVGGVDSPLHFGNGTRLTVT.

The chain carries TRBV5-1 and TRBJ2-7; D may be TRBD1 (5 bases). V was pared by 3 bases and J by 0 bases, with 10 bases between. The CDR3 is made up of 14 amino acids. Germline V gene lookup returns CDR1 SGHRS and CDR2 YFSETQ. CDR3 in DNA: TGCGCCAGCAGCTGGGGCTCGCCCTCCTACGAGCAGTACTTC. Translated: CASSWGSPSYEQYF. Drawing the rest from reference TRBV5-1 and TRBJ2-7, the complete variable domain is KAGVTQTPRYLIKTRGQQVTLSCSPISGHRSVSWYQQTPGQGLQFLFEYFSETQRNKGNFPGRFSGRQFSNSRSEMNVSTLELGDSALYLCASSWGSPSYEQYFGPGTRLTVT.

CDR3 loop: CASSSRPGQGFYEQYF. For the CDR3, the DNA is TGTGCCAGCAGCTCTAGACCGGGACAGGGTTTCTACGAGCAGTACTTC. The chain combines TRBV7-8 with TRBJ2-7, with 9 bases lining up with TRBD1. From germline, CDR1 is SGHVS and CDR2 FQNEAQ. Trimming at V came to 4 bases and at J to 3 bases, leaving 10 bases not matched to a gene. The CDR3 consists of 16 residues.

The V and J genes are TRBV9 and TRBJ2-3, with TRBD2 matching over 7 bases. The junction had 9 bases not matched to a gene; V was cut back by 7 bases and J by 4 bases. Germline V gene sequence: CDR1 SGDLS, CDR2 YYNGEE. The CDR3 consists of 14 residues. The CDR3 loop is CASQRSGVADTQYF. In nucleotides, the CDR3 is TGTGCCAGCCAGAGAAGCGGGGTGGCAGATACGCAGTATTTT.

The V and J genes are TRBV9 and TRBJ2-1; 7 nucleotides match TRBD2. Germline V lookup: CDR1 SGDLS, CDR2 YYNGEE. CDR3 length: 16 amino acids. J lost 4 bases, V lost 0 bases, and 7 bases had no gene match. The CDR3, as DNA: TGTGCCAGCAGCGTAGGGGGATCGGGAGGTTACAATGAGCAGTTCTTC. This gives the protein CASSVGGSGGYNEQFF.

V is TRBV15 and J is TRBJ1-5; D ambiguous. CDR1 LNHNV and CDR2 YYDKDF come from the germline V gene (reference sequence). V was shortened by 5 bases and J by 4 bases, with 6 bases between the two germline ends. This CDR3 comprises 12 residues. CDR3 in amino acids: CATSGKNQPQHF. Written as DNA, the CDR3 is TGTGCCACCAGCGGTAAGAATCAGCCCCAGCATTTT.

This clone was picked up a small number of times. This chain joins TRBV5-1 and TRBJ1-1; weak D call: TRBD1 (5 bases). Germline CDR1 reads SGHRS; CDR2 reads YFSETQ. There are 14 residues in the CDR3. V lost 0 bases and J lost 7, with 13 bases in between. The CDR3, as DNA: TGCGCCAGCAGCTTGGAGGGTGCGGACAATGAAGCTTTCTTT. Translated: CASSLEGADNEAFF.

This clone was detected once. The J gene is TRBJ1-2, the V gene TRBV11-2, with no clear D. The CDR3 has 15 amino acids. V lost 4 bases and J 2 bases, leaving 14 bases between the germline ends. Germline V gene data show CDR1 as SGHAT and CDR2 as FQNNGV. The CDR3, as DNA: TGTGCCAGCAGCTCCAACCATGGGGTGAACTATGGCTACACCTTC. Protein sequence: CASSSNHGVNYGYTF.

This chain links TRBV9 with TRBJ1-2, with TRBD1 matching 7 bases. V shed 0 bases, J shed 7 bases, and the junction held 9 bases outside the gene matches. The CDR3 contains 15 residues. In germline, CDR1 is SGDLS, CDR2 YYNGEE. The DNA for the CDR3 is TGTGCCAGCAGCGTAGACCCCTCAGGGGGTCGTGGCTACACCTTC. Its protein is CASSVDPSGGRGYTF.

The chain couples TRBV6-5 to TRBJ2-3; 13 positions agree with TRBD2. Germline-derived CDR1 and CDR2 are MNHEY and SVGAGI. J lost 9 bases, V lost 4 bases, and 10 bases had no gene match. The CDR3 runs 16 residues. The CDR3 DNA sequence: TGTGCCAGCAGTTCGCGGACTAGCGGGAGCTTTGCGACGCAGTATTTT. It specifies CASSSRTSGSFATQYF.

The V gene is TRBV4-1, the J gene TRBJ2-7; D unresolved. The CDR3 spans 14 residues. Germline V CDR1 and CDR2: MGHRA, YSYEKL. Trimming removed 2 bases from V and 5 bases from J, with 13 bases in between. CDR3: CASSQPGYTHEQYF. The CDR3 DNA follows: TGCGCCAGCAGCCAACCCGGATACACCCACGAGCAGTACTTC.

This chain joins TRBV5-1 and TRBJ2-3; D is uncertain. Trimming took off 7 bases at V and 0 bases at J, with 15 bases between the two ends. The CDR3 has 15 amino acids. In germline, CDR1 is SGHRS, CDR2 YFSETQ. The DNA for the CDR3 is TGCGCCAGCGCCTCACAAGCTACTAGCACAGATACGCAGTATTTT. It specifies CASASQATSTDTQYF.

This chain joins TRBV5-1 and TRBJ1-1, with 8 bases lining up with TRBD1. Germline trimming cut 4 bases from V and 5 bases from J; bases unmatched to any gene: 7. This CDR3 is 14 amino acids long. CDR1 and CDR2 (germline): SGHRS, YFSETQ. The CDR3 here is CASSADRDRTEAFF. DNA of the CDR3: TGCGCCAGCAGCGCGGACAGGGATAGGACTGAAGCTTTCTTT.

This clone showed up just once. This chain joins TRBV7-9 and TRBJ2-7; D may be TRBD1 (6 bases). V dropped 7 bases and J dropped 0 bases, with 16 bases sitting between them. CDR3 length: 15 residues. Germline CDR1 SEHNR, CDR2 FQNEAQ (reference sequence). The CDR3 DNA follows: TGTGCCAGCACCGAAGGGGACATCCGCTCCTACGAGCAGTACTTC. It codes for CASTEGDIRSYEQYF.

This CDR3 reads CASKLRLQETQYF. CDR3 sequence (DNA): TGTGCCAGCAAACTCAGGTTGCAAGAGACCCAGTACTTC. J is TRBJ2-5 and V is TRBV5-5, with unresolved D. Between the trimmed V and J ends, which lost 6 bases and 2 bases, there was a span of 11 bases. This CDR3 is 13 amino acids long. The V gene's germline CDR1 is SGHKS and CDR2 YYEKEE (reference sequence).

The chain joins TRBV6-1 to TRBJ2-5, with D possibly matching TRBD2 (6 bases). Trimming took 2 bases from V and 5 from J, leaving 9 bases between them. Germline V CDR1 and CDR2: MNHNS, SASEGT. This CDR3 contains 13 residues. Here the CDR3 reads CASSELASETQYF. The CDR3, as DNA: TGTGCCAGCAGTGAACTAGCGTCGGAGACCCAGTACTTC.

The rearrangement joins TRBV7-6 to TRBJ2-3; the D is unclear. The CDR3 has 14 amino acids. Deletions cut 1 base from V and 0 bases from J, with 5 bases between. From germline, CDR1 is SGHVS and CDR2 FNYEAQ. The chain's CDR3 is CASSLVLSTDTQYF. DNA of the CDR3: TGTGCCAGCAGCTTAGTACTTAGCACAGATACGCAGTATTTT.

The rearrangement joins TRBV6-5 to TRBJ2-3; possibly TRBD1 for D (5 bases). CDR1 and CDR2 from the germline V gene are MNHEY and SVGAGI. The CDR3 runs 14 residues. Trimming left V 4 bases short and J 2 bases short, with 10 bases between. DNA of the CDR3: TGTGCCAGCAGTTTTCGACAGTTCACAGATACGCAGTATTTT. Protein: CASSFRQFTDTQYF.

The CDR3 sequence: CASSLTVGNTIYF. The CDR3 nucleotides read TGTGCCAGCAGCTTAACGGTTGGAAACACCATATATTTT. The chain employs TRBV7-3 and TRBJ1-3; D gene uncertain. This CDR3 contains 13 residues. V was shortened by 0 bases and J by 3 bases, with 3 bases between the two germline ends. The germline V gene has CDR1 SGHTA and CDR2 FQGTGA.

The chain is built from TRBV5-1 and TRBJ2-3; 10 nucleotides match TRBD2. The J segment lost 2 bases and the V segment lost 3 bases, leaving 9 bases of the junction unmatched. Germline CDR1 is SGHRS and CDR2 is YFSETQ. The CDR3 is 17 amino acids. CDR3 sequence: CASSSLGLAATTDTQYF. CDR3 coding DNA: TGCGCCAGCAGCTCCCTTGGACTAGCGGCCACCACAGATACGCAGTATTTT.